This entry concerns a single TCR beta chain. The antigen remains undetermined. The CDR3 extends over 17 amino acids. V was shortened by 0 bases and J by 2 bases, with 17 bases between the two germline ends. Germline V gene sequence: CDR1 MNHEY, CDR2 SVGEGT. A quantitative 5'-RACE method, one with molecular barcodes, was used to make TCR beta libraries. From the 5' RACE reads, TCRdb called clonotypes with MiXCR, one entry per CDR3 protein. The sample has fewer than 750,000 distinct CDR3 sequences, 15% to 20% seen once. The data were obtained in a study of CD8 T cells in ankylosing spondylitis. Findings and limits, study-wide: Seemingly characteristic of ankylosing spondylitis blood was a TCR beta motif consisting of 7 or 8 highly homologous variants. Reports of some motif variants in reactive arthritis synovial fluid and blood predate this one. Reported data indicate significant enrichment of disease-linked clones within matched ankylosing spondylitis synovial fluid.

The chain uses TRBV6-2 or TRBV6-3 and TRBJ2-7, with D possibly TRBD1 on 5 matching bases. The origin of this receptor is a male donor with ankylosing spondylitis. Input material: blood, either unsorted or a sorted T cell fraction (not recorded which). CDR3 residues: CASSYSRRFLGAYEQYF. The CDR3 region has the DNA TGTGCCAGCAGTTACTCGCGGCGGTTTTTAGGGGCCTACGAGCAGTACTTC.